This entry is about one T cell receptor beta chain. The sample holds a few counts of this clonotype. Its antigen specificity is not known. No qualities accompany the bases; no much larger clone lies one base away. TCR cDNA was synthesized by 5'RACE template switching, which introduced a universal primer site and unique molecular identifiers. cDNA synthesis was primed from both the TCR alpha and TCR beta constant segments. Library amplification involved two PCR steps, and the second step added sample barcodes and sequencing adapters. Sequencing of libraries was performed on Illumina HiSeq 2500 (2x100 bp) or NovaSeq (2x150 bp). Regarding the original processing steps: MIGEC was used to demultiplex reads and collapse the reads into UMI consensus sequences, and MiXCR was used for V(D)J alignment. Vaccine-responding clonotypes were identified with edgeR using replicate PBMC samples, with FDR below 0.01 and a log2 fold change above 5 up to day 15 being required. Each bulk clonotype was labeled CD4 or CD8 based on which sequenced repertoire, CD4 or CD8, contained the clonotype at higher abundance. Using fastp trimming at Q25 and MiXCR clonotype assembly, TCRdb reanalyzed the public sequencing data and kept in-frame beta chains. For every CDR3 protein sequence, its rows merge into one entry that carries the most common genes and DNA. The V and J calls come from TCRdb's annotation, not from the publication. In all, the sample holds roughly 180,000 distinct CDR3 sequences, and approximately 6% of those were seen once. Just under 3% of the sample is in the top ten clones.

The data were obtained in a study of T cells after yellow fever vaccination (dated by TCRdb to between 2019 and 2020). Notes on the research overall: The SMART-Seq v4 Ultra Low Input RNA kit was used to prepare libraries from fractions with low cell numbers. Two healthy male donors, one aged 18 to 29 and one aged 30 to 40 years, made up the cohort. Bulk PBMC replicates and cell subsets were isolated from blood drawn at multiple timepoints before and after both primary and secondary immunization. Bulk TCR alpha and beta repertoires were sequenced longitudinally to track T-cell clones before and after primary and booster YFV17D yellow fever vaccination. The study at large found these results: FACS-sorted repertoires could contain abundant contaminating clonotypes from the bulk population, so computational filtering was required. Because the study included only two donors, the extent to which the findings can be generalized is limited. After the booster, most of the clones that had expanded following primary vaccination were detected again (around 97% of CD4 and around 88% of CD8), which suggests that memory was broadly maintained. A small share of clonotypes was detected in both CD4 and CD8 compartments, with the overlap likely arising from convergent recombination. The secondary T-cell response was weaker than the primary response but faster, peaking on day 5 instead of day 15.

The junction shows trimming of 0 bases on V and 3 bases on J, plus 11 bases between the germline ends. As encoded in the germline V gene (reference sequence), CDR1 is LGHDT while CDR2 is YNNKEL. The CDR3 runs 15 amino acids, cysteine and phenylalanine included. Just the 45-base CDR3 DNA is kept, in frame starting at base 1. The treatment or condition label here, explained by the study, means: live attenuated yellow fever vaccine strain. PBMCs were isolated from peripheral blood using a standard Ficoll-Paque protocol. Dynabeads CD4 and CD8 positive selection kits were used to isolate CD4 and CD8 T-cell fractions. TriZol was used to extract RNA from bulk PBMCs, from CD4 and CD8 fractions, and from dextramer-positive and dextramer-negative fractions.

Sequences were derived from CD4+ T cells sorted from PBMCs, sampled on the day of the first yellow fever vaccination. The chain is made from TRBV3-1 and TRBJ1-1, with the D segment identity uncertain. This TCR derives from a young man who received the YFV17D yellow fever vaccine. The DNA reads TGTGCCAGCAGCCAAGATATGAAGGGATACACTGAAGCTTTCTTT. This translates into CASSQDMKGYTEAFF.